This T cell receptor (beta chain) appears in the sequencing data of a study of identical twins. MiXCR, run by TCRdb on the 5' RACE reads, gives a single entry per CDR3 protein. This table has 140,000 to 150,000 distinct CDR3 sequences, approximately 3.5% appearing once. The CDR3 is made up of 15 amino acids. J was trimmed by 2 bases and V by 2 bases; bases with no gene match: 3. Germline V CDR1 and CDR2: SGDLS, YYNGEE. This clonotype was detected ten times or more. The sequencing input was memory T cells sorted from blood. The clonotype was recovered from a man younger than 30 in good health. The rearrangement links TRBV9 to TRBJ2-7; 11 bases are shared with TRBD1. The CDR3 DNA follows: TGTGCCAGCAGCGTCGGACAGGGGGCGACCTACGAGCAGTACTTC. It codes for CASSVGQGATYEQYF.